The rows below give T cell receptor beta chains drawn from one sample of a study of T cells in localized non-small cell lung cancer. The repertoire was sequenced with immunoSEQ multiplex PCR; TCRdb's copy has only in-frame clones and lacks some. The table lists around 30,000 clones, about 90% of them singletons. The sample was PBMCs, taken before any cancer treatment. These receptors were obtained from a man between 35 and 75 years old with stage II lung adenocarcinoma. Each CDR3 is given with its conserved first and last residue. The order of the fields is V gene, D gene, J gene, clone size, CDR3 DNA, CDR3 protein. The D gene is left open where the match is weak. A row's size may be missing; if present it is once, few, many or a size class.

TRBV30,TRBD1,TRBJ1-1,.,TGTGCCTGGAGCCCCAGGGGGCGGTTGAACACTGAAGCTTTCTTT,CAWSPRGRLNTEAFF
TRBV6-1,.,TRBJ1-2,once,TGTGCCAGCAGGACGAGCTATGGCTACACCTTC,CASRTSYGYTF
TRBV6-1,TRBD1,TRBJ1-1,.,TGTGCCAGCAGTGGGGCAGGGGGCTCCACTGAAGCTTTCTTT,CASSGAGGSTEAFF
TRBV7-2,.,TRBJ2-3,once,TGTGCCAGCAGCTTATCTCAGGGTGCAGATACGCAGTATTTT,CASSLSQGADTQYF
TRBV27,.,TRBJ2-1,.,TGTGCCAGCAGTTTATTGGGACGGATCAATGAGCAGTTCTTC,CASSLLGRINEQFF
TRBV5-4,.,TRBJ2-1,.,TGTGCCAGCAGCTTGGTTCACCGAGTTGATTACAATGAGCAGTTCTTC,CASSLVHRVDYNEQFF
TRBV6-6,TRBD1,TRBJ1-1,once,TGTGCCAGTACAGGGGACACTGAAGCTTTCTTT,CASTGDTEAFF
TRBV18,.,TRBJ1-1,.,TGTGCCAGCTTACTATCTATGAACACTGAAGCTTTCTTT,CASLLSMNTEAFF
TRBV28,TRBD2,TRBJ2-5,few,TGTGCCAGCAGTTTATCAGCGGGAGCAGGAGAGACCCAGTACTTC,CASSLSAGAGETQYF
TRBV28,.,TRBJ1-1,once,TGTGCCAACCGCGGAGTGAACACTGAAGCTTTCTTT,CANRGVNTEAFF
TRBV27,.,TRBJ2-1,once,TGTGCCAGCAGTTTCGGGATTTCCTACAATGAGCAGTTCTTC,CASSFGISYNEQFF
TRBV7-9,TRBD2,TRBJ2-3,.,TGTGCCAGCAGCCGAGCCGTAGCGGGAGTGACAGATACGCAGTATTTT,CASSRAVAGVTDTQYF
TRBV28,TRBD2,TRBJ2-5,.,TGTGCCAGCAGTTTATCATCGACTAGCGGCCAAGAGACCCAGTACTTC,CASSLSSTSGQETQYF
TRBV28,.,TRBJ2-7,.,TGTGCCAGCAGTTTGCTAGCGATCGACGAGCAGTACTTC,CASSLLAIDEQYF
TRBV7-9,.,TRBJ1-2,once,TGTGCCAGCAGCGACACGGGACACCACTATGGCTACACCTTC,CASSDTGHHYGYTF
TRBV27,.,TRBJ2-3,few,TGTGCCAGCAGCGACCGGGACTTTACAGATACGCAGTATTTT,CASSDRDFTDTQYF
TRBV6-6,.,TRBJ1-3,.,TGTGCCAGCAGTCCCCCGGGGGGAAACACCATATATTTT,CASSPPGGNTIYF
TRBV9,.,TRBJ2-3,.,TGTGCCAGCAGCGTATCCCTCAGCACAGATACGCAGTATTTT,CASSVSLSTDTQYF
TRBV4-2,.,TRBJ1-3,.,TGTGCCAGCAGTCGAGACAGGATAAACGAAAACACCATATATTTT,CASSRDRINENTIYF
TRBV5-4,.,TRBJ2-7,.,TGTGCCAGCAGCTTGGCTCCGAGCTCCTACGAGCAGTACTTC,CASSLAPSSYEQYF
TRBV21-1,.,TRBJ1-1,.,TGTGCCAGCAAGACAGATAAAGGGGTAATGAACACTGAAGCTTTCTTT,CASKTDKGVMNTEAFF
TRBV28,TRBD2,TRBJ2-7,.,TGTGCCAGCAGTTGGGGGCTAGCGGGAGCTAAGACATCTTACGAGCAGTACTTC,CASSWGLAGAKTSYEQYF
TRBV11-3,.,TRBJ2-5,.,TGTGCCAGCAGCTTTGGGATAGGGTTGGAGACCCAGTACTTC,CASSFGIGLETQYF
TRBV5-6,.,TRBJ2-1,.,TGTGCCAGCAGCTTCAGGGCCTCCCTTTCCTACAATGAGCAGTTCTTC,CASSFRASLSYNEQFF
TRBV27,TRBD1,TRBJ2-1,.,TGTGCCACCTCCGATCCCCCGGGACAGGGGGCGACCCACAATGAGCAGTTCTTC,CATSDPPGQGATHNEQFF
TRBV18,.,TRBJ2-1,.,TGTGCCAGCTCACCACGGCGGGACTCCTACAATGAGCAGTTCTTC,CASSPRRDSYNEQFF
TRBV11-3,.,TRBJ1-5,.,TGTGCCAGCAGCGCATTGGGAGATCATCAGCCCCAGCATTTT,CASSALGDHQPQHF
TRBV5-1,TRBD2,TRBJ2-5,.,TGCGCCAGCAGCTTGGGGGGACTAGACCAAGAGACCCAGTACTTC,CASSLGGLDQETQYF
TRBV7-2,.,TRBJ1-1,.,TGTGCCAGCAGCTTTGAGGGCCAGAGAACTGAAGCTTTCTTT,CASSFEGQRTEAFF
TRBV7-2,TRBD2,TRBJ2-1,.,TGTGCCAGCAGCTTAGATTCTAGCGGATTTTACAATGAGCAGTTCTTC,CASSLDSSGFYNEQFF
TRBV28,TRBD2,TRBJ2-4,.,TGTGCCAGCAGAAGACGACAGAGGATGGGGGAGGGACAGTACTTC,CASRRRQRMGEGQYF
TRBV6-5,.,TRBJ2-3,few,TGTGCCAGCAGTTCGGACAGCCGGGCCACCACAGATACGCAGTATTTT,CASSSDSRATTDTQYF
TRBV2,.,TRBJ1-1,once,TGTGCCAGCCCTACAGGGCTGGACACTGAAGCTTTCTTT,CASPTGLDTEAFF
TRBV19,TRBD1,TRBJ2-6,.,TGTGCCAGTAGTATAGAGGGACAGTCCTCTGGGGCCAACGTCCTGACTTTC,CASSIEGQSSGANVLTF
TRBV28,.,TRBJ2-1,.,TGTGCCAGCAGATTCACAGGGGGGCTAGCGGAATACTCCTACAATGAGCAGTTCTTC,CASRFTGGLAEYSYNEQFF
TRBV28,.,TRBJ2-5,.,TGTGCCAGCAGCCTAGGGCTAACCCAGTACTTC,CASSLGLTQYF
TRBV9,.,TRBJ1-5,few,TGTGCCAGCAGCGTAGCTGACAGGATCAATCAGCCCCAGCATTTT,CASSVADRINQPQHF
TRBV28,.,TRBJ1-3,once,TGTGCCAGCACTAGGAGGGGTATATGGGGGCGCTCTGGAAACACCATATATTTT,CASTRRGIWGRSGNTIYF
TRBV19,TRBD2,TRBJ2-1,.,TGTGCCAGTACCGAAAGGGCGTCGGGGACTAGCGTTATCAATGAGCAGTTCTTC,CASTERASGTSVINEQFF
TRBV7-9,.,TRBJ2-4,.,TGTGCCAGCAGCTCAGGCCACAATGGGAAAAACATTCAGTACTTC,CASSSGHNGKNIQYF
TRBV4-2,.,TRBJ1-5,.,TGTGCCAGCGGTACAGCCCCTGGTTCCCTAAATCAGCCCCAGCATTTT,CASGTAPGSLNQPQHF
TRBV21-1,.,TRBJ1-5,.,TGTGCCAGCAGCTTCGCTTGGTCCCAAACACATCAGCCCCAGCATTTT,CASSFAWSQTHQPQHF
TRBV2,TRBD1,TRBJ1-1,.,TGTGCCAGCAGTGCCCTGACAGGGTTCACTGAAGCTTTCTTT,CASSALTGFTEAFF
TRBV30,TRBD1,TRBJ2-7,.,TGTGCCTTCCAACCGACAGGGAACGAGCAGTACTTC,CAFQPTGNEQYF
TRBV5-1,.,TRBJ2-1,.,TGCGCCAGCAGCTTGGCCTTGAGCTCCTACAATGAGCAGTTCTTC,CASSLALSSYNEQFF
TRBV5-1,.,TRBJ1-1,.,TGCGCCAGCAGATCGGGGAACACTGAAGCTTTCTTT,CASRSGNTEAFF
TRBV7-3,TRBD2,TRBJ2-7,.,TGTGCCAGCAGCTTAATTCCAGCGGGAAACCCCTACGAGCAGTACTTC,CASSLIPAGNPYEQYF
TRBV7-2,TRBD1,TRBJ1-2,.,TGTGCCAGCAGCTTGTCAGGGACAGTTAGGTATGGCTACACCTTC,CASSLSGTVRYGYTF
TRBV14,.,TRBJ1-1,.,TGTGCCAGCAGCCAAGTCCAGGGATGGACTGAAGCTTTCTTT,CASSQVQGWTEAFF
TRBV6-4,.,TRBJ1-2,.,TGTGCCAGCAGTGACAGGGGTAGTGATGGCTACACCTTC,CASSDRGSDGYTF
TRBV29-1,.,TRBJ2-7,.,TGCAGCGTTGACCCCACAGGGTACTCCTACGAGCAGTACTTC,CSVDPTGYSYEQYF
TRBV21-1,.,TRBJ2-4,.,TGTGCCAGCAGCCTAGGCACCCCAGCCAAAAACATTCAGTACTTC,CASSLGTPAKNIQYF
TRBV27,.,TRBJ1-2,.,TGTGCCAGCAGCGAACGGGAGAGTGGAGGCTACACCTTC,CASSERESGGYTF
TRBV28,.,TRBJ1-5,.,TGTGCCAGCAGTTTGCCCGACCGGGACTCAACGCATTTT,CASSLPDRDSTHF
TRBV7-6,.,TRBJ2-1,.,TGTGCCAGCAGCTTAGCGGGAGAAGGAGAGCAGTTCTTC,CASSLAGEGEQFF
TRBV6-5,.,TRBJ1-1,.,TGTGCCAGCAACTTCGGGGATGTGATCACTGAAGCTTTCTTT,CASNFGDVITEAFF
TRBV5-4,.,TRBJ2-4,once,TGTGCCAGCAGCCGGTCGGGGACCAAAAACATTCAGTACTTC,CASSRSGTKNIQYF
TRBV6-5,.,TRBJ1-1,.,TGTGCCAGCAGTTACTCGGGGGGACCGAACACTGAAGCTTTCTTT,CASSYSGGPNTEAFF